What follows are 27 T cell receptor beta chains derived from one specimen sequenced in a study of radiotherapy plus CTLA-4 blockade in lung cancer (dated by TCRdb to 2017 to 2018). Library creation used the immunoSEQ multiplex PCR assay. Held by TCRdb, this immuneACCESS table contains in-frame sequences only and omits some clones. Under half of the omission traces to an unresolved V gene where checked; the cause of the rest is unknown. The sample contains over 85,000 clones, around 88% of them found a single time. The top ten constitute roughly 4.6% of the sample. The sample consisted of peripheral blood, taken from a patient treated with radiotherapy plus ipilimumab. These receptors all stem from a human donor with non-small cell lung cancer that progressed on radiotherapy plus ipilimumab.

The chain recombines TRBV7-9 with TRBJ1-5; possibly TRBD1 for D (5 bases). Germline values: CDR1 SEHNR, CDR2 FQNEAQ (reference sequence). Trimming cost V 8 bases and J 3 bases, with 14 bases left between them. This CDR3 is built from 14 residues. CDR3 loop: CASHGGEHNQPQHF. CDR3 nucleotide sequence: TGTGCCAGCCATGGGGGGGAGCACAATCAGCCCCAGCATTTT.

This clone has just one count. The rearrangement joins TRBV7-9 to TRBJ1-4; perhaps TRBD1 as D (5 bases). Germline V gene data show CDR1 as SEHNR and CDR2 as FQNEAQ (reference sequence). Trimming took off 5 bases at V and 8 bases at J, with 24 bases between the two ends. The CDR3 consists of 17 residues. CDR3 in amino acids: CASSLRNDGGFGEKLFF. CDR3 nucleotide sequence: TGTGCCAGCAGCCTAAGGAATGATGGGGGATTCGGGGAAAAACTGTTTTTT.

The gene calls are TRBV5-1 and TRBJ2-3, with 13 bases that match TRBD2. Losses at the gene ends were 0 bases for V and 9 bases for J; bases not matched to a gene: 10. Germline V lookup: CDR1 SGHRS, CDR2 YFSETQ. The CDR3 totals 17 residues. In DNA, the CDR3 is TGCGCCAGCAGCTTGGGGACTAGCGGGAGTCTCCAAGGGACGCAGTATTTT. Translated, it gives CASSLGTSGSLQGTQYF.

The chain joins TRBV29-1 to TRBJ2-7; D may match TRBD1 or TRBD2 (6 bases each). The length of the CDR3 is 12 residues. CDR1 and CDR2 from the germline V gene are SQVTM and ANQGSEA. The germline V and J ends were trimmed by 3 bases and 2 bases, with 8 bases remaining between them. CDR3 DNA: TGCAGCGTTGAGGAGGGGGCCTACGAGCAGTACTTC. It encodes CSVEEGAYEQYF.

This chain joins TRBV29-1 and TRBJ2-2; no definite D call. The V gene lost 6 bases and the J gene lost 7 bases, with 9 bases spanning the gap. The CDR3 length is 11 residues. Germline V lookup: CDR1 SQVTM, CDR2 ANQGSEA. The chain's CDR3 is CSVMDSGELFF. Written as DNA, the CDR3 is TGCAGCGTAATGGATAGCGGGGAGCTGTTTTTT.

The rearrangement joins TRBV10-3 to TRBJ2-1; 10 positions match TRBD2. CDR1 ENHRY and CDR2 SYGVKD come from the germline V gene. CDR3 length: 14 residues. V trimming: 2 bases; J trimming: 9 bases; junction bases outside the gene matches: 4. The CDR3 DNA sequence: TGTGCCATCAGTGAGGAGACTAGCGGGTCTGAGCAGTTCTTC. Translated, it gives CAISEETSGSEQFF.

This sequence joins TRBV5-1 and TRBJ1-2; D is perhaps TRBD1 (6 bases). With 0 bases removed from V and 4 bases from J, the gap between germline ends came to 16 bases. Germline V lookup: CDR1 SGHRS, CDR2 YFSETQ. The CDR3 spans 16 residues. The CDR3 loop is CASSLGRVGAAYGYTF. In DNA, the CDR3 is TGCGCCAGCAGCTTGGGCCGGGTGGGGGCAGCCTATGGCTACACCTTC.

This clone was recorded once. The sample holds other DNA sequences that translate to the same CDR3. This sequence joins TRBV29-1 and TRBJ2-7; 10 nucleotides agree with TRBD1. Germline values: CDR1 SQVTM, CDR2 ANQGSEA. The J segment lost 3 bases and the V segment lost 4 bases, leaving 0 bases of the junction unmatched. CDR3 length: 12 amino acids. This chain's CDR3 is CSVGTGGYEQYF. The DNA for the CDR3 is TGCAGCGTTGGGACAGGGGGCTACGAGCAGTACTTC.

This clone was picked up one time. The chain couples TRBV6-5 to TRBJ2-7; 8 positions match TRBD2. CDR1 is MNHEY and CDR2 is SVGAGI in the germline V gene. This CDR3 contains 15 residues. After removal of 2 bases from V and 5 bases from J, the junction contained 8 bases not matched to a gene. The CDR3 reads CASSYAGTRTNEQYF. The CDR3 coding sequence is TGTGCCAGCAGTTACGCAGGGACTAGAACGAACGAGCAGTACTTC.

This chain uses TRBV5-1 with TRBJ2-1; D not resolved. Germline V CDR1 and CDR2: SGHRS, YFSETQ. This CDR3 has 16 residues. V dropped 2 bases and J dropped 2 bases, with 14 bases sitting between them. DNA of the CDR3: TGCGCCAGCAGCTTAGGAGAGATCGGACCCTACAATGAGCAGTTCTTC. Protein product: CASSLGEIGPYNEQFF.

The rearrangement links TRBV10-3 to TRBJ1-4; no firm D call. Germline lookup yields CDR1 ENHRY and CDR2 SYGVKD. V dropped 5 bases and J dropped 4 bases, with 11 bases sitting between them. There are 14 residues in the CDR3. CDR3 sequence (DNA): TGTGCCATCAGTTCTCACAGCTTTAATGAAAAACTGTTTTTT. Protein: CAISSHSFNEKLFF.

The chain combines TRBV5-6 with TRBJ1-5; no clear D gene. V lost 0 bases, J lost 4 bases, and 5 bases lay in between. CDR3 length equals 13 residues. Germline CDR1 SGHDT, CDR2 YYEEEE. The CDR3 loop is CASSLAGNQPQHF. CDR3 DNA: TGTGCCAGCAGCTTGGCCGGGAATCAGCCCCAGCATTTT.

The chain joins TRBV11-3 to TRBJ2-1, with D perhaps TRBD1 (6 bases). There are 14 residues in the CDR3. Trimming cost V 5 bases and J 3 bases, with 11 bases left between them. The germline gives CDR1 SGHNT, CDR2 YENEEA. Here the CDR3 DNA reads TGTGCCAGCAGCAAGACAGGAAACTACAATGAGCAGTTCTTC. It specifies CASSKTGNYNEQFF.

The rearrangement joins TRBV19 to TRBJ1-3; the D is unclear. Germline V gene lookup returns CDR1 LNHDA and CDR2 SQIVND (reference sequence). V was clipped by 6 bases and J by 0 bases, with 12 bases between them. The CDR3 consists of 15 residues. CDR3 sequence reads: CASSIGVPSGNTIYF. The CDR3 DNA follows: TGTGCCAGTAGCATCGGGGTTCCCTCTGGAAACACCATATATTTT.

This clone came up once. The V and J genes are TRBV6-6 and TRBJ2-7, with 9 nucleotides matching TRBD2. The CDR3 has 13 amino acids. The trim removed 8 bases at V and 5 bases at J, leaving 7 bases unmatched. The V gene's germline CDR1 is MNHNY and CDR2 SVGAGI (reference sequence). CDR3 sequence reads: CASHLAGNDEQYF. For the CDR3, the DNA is TGTGCCAGCCACCTAGCGGGAAACGACGAGCAGTACTTC.

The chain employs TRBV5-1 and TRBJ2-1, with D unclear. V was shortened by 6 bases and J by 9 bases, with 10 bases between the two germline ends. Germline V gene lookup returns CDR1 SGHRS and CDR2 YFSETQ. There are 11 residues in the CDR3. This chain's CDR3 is CASTSGGEQFF. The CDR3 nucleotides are TGCGCCAGCACCTCCGGCGGTGAGCAGTTCTTC.

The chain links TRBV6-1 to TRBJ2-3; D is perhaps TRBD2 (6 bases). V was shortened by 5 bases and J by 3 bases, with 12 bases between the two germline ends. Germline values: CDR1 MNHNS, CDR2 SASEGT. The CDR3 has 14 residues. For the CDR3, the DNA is TGTGCCAGCAGTTCGCCTAGCGAGACAGATACGCAGTATTTT. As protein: CASSSPSETDTQYF.

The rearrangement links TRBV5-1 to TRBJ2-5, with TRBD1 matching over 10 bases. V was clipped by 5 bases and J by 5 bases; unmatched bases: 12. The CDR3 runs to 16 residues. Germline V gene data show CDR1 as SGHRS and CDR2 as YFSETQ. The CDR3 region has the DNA TGCGCCAGCAGGAGGGACGGGACAGGGGCCGTGGAGACCCAGTACTTC. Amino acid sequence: CASRRDGTGAVETQYF.

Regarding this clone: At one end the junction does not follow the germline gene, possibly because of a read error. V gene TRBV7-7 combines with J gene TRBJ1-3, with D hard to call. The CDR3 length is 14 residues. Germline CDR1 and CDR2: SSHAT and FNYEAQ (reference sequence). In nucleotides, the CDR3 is TGTGCTAGCAGCTTAGGGTTCTCTGGAAACACCATATATTTT. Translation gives CASSLGFSGNTIYF. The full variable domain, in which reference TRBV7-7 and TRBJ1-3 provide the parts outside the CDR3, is GAGVSQSPRYKVTKRGQDVTLRCDPISSHATLYWYQQALGQGPEFLTYFNYEAQPDKSGLPSDRFSAERPEGSISTLTIQRTEQRDSAMYRCASSLGFSGNTIYFGEGSWLTVV.

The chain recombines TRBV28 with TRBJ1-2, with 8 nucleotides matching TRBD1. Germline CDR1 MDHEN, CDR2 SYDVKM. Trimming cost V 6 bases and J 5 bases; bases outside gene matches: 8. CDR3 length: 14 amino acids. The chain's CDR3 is CASSERQGLYGYTF. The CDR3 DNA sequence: TGTGCCAGCAGCGAGAGACAGGGGCTATATGGCTACACCTTC.

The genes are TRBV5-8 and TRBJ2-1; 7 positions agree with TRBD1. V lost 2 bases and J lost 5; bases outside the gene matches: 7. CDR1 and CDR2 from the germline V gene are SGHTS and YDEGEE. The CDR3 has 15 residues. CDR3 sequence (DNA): TGTGCCAGCAGCTTACGACAGGGCAGGAACAATGAGCAGTTCTTC. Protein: CASSLRQGRNNEQFF.

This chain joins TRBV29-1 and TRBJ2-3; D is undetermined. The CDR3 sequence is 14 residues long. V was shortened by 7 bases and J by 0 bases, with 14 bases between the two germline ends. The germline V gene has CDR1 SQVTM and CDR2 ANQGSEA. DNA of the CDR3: TGCAGCGCCAACCTCGGACCTAGCACAGATACGCAGTATTTT. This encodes CSANLGPSTDTQYF.

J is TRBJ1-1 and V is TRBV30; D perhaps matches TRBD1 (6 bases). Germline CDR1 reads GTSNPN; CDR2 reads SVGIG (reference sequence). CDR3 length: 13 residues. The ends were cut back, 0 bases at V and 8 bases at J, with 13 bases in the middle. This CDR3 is CAWSVLGGFEAFF. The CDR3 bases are TGTGCCTGGAGTGTACTAGGGGGGTTCGAAGCTTTCTTT.

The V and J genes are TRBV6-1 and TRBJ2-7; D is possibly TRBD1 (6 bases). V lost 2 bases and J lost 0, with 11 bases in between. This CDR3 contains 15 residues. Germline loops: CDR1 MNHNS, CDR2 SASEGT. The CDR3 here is CASSEQGRSSYEQYF. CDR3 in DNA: TGTGCCAGCAGTGAACAGGGGAGAAGCTCCTACGAGCAGTACTTC.

CDR3 sequence: CSVAAETYEQYF. The DNA of the CDR3 is TGCAGCGTTGCCGCGGAGACCTACGAGCAGTACTTC. This chain joins TRBV29-1 and TRBJ2-7; D is unclear. With 4 bases removed from V and 2 bases from J, the gap between germline ends came to 9 bases. This CDR3 comprises 12 residues. The germline V gene encodes CDR1 SQVTM and CDR2 ANQGSEA.

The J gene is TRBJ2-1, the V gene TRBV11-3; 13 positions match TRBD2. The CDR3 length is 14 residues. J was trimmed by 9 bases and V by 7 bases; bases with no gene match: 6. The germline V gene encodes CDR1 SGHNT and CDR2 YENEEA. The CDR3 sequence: CASNPGLAGVEQFF. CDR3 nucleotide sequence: TGTGCCAGCAACCCCGGACTAGCGGGAGTTGAGCAGTTCTTC.

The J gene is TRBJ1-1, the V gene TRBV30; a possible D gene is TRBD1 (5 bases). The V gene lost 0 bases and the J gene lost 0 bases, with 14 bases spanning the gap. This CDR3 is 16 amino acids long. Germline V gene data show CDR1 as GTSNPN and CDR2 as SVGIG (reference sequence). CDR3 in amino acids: CAWSVRQGLLNTEAFF. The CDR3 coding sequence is TGTGCCTGGAGTGTACGTCAGGGTCTCCTGAACACTGAAGCTTTCTTT.